The source of this T cell receptor (beta chain) is a study of Siglec-9 on CD8 T cells in melanoma. Study-wide findings and caveats: In melanoma tumors, a Siglec-9-marked effector memory CD8+ subset reportedly appeared to accumulate.

The protocol was immunoSEQ multiplex PCR, while the TCRdb copy is restricted to in-frame clones and leaves out a portion. This sample has more than 30,000 clones, with around 82% found just once. Of note for this clone: Its antigen remains unidentified.

Trimming took 4 bases from V and 5 from J, leaving 16 bases between them. CDR1 is SGHDT and CDR2 is YYEEEE in the germline V gene. This CDR3 region has 15 residues. This TCR derives from a human donor in good health. This chain connects TRBV5-6 to TRBJ2-1, with D possibly being TRBD1 (6 bases). Sequenced sample: Siglec-9- CD8+ T cells sorted from blood. The CDR3 DNA reads TGTGCCAGCAGCGGCGGTGAGGGGGTTAACAATGAGCAGTTCTTC. Translated: CASSGGEGVNNEQFF. The variable domain in full, completed from reference TRBV5-6 and TRBJ2-1, reads DAGVTQSPTHLIKTRGQQVTLRCSPKSGHDTVSWYQQALGQGPQFIFQYYEEEERQRGNFPDRFSGHQFPNYSSELNVNALLLGDSALYLCASSGGEGVNNEQFFGPGTRLTVL.